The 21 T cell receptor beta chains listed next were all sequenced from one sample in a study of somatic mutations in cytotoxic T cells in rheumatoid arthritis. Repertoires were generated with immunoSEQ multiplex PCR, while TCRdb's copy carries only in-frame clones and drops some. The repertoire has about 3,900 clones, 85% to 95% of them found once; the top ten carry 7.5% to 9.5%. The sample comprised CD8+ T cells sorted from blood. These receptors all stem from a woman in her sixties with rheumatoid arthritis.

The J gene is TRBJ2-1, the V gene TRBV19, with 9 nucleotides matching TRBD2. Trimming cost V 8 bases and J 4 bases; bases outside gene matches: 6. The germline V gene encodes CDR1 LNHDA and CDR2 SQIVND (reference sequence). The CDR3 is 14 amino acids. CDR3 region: CASLRLADYNEQFF. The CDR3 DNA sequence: TGTGCCAGTCTGAGACTAGCGGATTACAATGAGCAGTTCTTC. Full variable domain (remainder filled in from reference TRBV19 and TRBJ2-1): DGGITQSPKYLFRKEGQNVTLSCEQNLNHDAMYWYRQDPGQGLRLIYYSQIVNDFQKGDIAEGYSVSREKKESFPLTVTSAQKNPTAFYLCASLRLADYNEQFFGPGTRLTVL.

The CDR3 spells CASSLGQGALYEQYV. DNA of the CDR3: TGTGCCAGCAGCTTAGGACAGGGGGCCCTCTACGAGCAGTACGTC. The chain carries TRBV7-9 and TRBJ2-7; TRBD1 matches at 10 bases. Germline loops: CDR1 SEHNR, CDR2 FQNEAQ (reference sequence). The CDR3 is 15 residues long. The J segment lost 3 bases and the V segment lost 1 base, leaving 3 bases of the junction unmatched.

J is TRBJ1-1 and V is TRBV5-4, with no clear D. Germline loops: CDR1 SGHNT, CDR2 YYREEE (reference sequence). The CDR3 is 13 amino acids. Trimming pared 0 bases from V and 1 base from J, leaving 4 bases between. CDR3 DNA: TGTGCCAGCAGCTTGGCCGGGAACACTGAAGCTTTCTTT. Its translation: CASSLAGNTEAFF.

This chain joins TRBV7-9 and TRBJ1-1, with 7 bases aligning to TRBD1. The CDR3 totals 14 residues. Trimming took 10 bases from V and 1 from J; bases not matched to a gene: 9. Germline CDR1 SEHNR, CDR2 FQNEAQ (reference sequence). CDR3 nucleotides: TGTGCCATACCCGAGGACAGGACGAACACTGAAGCTTTCTTT. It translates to CAIPEDRTNTEAFF.

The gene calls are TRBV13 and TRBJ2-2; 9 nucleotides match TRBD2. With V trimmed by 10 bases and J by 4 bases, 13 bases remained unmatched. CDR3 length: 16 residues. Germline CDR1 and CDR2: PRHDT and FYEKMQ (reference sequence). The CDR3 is CAIPGTSNKFTGELFF. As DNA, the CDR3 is TGTGCCATCCCAGGGACTAGCAACAAATTCACCGGGGAGCTGTTTTTT.

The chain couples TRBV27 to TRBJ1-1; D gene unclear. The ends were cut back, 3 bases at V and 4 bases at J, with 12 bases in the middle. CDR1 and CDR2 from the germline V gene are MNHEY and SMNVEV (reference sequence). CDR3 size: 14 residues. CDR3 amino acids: CASSLVGGGTEAFF. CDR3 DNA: TGTGCCAGCAGTTTGGTCGGAGGAGGCACTGAAGCTTTCTTT.

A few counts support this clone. This CDR3 is CASSSRDKGSYNEQFF. The CDR3, as DNA: TGTGCCAGCAGCTCCCGGGACAAAGGTTCCTACAATGAGCAGTTCTTC. This chain connects TRBV11-3 to TRBJ2-1, with D maybe TRBD1 (6 bases). There are 16 residues in the CDR3. V gave up 4 bases and J gave up 1 base, with 14 bases separating them. Germline CDR1 and CDR2: SGHNT and YENEEA.

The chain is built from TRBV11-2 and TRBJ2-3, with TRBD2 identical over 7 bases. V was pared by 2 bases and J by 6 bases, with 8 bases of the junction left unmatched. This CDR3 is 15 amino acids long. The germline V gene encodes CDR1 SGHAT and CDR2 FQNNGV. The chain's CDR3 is CASSLSSGMVDTQYF. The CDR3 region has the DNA TGTGCCAGCAGCTTATCGAGCGGGATGGTTGATACGCAGTATTTT.

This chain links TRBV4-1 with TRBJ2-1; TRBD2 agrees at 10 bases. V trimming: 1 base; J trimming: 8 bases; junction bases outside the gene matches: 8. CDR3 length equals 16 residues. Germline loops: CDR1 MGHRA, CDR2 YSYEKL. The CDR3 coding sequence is TGCGCCAGCAGCCAAGCTACTAGCGGGGCTGGCGATGAGCAGTTCTTC. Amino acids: CASSQATSGAGDEQFF.

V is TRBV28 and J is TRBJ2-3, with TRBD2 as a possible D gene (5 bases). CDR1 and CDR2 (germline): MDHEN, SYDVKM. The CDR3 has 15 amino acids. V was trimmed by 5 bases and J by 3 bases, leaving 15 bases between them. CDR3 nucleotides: TGTGCCAGCAGTACCTTGCGGGCCCGGACAGATACGCAGTATTTT. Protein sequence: CASSTLRARTDTQYF.

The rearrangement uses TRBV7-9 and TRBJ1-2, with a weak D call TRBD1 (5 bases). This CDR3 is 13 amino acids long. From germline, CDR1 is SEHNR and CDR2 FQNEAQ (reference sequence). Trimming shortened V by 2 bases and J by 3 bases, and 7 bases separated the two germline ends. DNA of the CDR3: TGTGCCAGCAGCTTATCAGGGCACTATGGCTACACCTTC. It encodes CASSLSGHYGYTF.

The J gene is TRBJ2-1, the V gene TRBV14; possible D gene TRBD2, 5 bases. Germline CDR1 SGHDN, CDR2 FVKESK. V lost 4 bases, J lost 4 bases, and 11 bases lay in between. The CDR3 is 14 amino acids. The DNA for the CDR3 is TGTGCCAGCAGCCTCGCCCGGGATTACAATGAGCAGTTCTTC. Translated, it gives CASSLARDYNEQFF.

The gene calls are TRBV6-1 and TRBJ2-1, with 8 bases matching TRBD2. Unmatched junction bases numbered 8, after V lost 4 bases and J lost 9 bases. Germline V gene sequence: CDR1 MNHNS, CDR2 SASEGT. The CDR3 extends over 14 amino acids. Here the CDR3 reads CASSGSGSGIEQFF. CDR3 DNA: TGTGCCAGCAGTGGAAGCGGGAGTGGTATTGAGCAGTTCTTC.

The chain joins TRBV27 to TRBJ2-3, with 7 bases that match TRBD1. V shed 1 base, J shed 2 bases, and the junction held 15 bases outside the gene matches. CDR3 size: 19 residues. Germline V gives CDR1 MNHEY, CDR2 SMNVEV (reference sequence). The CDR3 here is CASSLWAQGRRRYTDTQYF. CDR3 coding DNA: TGTGCCAGCAGTTTATGGGCACAGGGGCGCAGGCGGTACACAGATACGCAGTATTTT.

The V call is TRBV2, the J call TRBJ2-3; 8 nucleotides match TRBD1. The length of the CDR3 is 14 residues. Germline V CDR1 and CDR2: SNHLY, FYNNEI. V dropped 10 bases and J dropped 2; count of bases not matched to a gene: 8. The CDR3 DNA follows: TGTGCCAACTATCGGGACAGGATCACAGATACGCAGTATTTT. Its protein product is CANYRDRITDTQYF.

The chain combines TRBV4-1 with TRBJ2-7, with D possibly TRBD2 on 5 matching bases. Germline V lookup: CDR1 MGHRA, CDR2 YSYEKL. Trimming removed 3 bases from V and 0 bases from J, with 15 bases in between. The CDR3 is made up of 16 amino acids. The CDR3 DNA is TGCGCCAGCAGCCAGGCAAGCGGAGCCTACTCCTACGAGCAGTACTTC. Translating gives CASSQASGAYSYEQYF.

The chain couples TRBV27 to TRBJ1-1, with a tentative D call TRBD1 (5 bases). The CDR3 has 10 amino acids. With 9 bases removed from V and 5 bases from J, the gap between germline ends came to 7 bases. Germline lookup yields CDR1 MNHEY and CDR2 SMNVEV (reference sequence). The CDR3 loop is CASRGTEAFF. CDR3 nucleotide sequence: TGTGCCAGTCGGGGGACTGAAGCTTTCTTT.

The DNA of the CDR3 is TGTGCCAGCAGTGAGACTAGCGGAACCCAAGAGACCCAGTACTTC. Protein sequence: CASSETSGTQETQYF. V usage is TRBV6-4 and J usage is TRBJ2-5, with 9 bases matching TRBD2. The germline V gene encodes CDR1 MRHNA and CDR2 SNTAGT. The CDR3 extends over 15 amino acids. Germline trimming cut 3 bases from V and 1 base from J; bases unmatched to any gene: 3.

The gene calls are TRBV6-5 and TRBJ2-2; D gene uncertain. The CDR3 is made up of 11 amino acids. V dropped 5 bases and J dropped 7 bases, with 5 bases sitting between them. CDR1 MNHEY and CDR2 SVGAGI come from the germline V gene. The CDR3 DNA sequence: TGTGCCAGCAGTGCCGGCGGGGAGCTGTTTTTT. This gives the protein CASSAGGELFF.

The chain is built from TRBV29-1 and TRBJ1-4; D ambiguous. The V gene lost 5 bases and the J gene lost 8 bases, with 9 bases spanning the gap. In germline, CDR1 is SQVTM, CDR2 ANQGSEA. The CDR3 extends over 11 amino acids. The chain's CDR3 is CSVKRREKLFF. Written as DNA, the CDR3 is TGCAGCGTTAAGCGCCGGGAAAAACTGTTTTTT.

The CDR3 nucleotides are TGCGCCAGTAACGCGAAAGGACTAGCGGGGGCCTACGAGCAGTACGTC. Protein sequence: CASNAKGLAGAYEQYV. The rearrangement joins TRBV23-1 to TRBJ2-7; 13 bases map to TRBD2. TRBV23-1 carries the ORF label, with uncertain function. The CDR3 is 16 amino acids. J gave up 2 bases and V 9 bases, and 10 bases lay outside the gene matches.